Below, 5 T cell receptor beta chains from the same sample are listed, as sequenced in a study of blood T cell repertoires in COVID-19. Repertoires were generated with immunoSEQ multiplex PCR, while TCRdb's copy carries only in-frame clones and drops some. The repertoire holds about 480,000 clones, with 85% to 90% as singletons. Sample: PBMCs or T cells enriched from blood (not recorded which). The receptors stem from a woman in her 40s who had recovered from COVID-19.

CDR3 region: CASSPDRLPYEQYF. DNA for the CDR3: TGTGCCAGCAGCCCGGACAGGCTCCCTTACGAGCAGTACTTC. The chain employs TRBV7-8 and TRBJ2-7, with 7 bases lining up with TRBD1. The CDR3 is 14 amino acids. V shed 5 bases and J 4 bases; nucleotides not matched to a gene: 8. Looked up from germline, CDR1 is SGHVS and CDR2 is FQNEAQ. Using reference TRBV7-8 and TRBJ2-7 for the parts outside the CDR3, the full variable domain is GAGVSQSPRYKVAKRGQDVALRCDPISGHVSLFWYQQALGQGPEFLTYFQNEAQLDKSGLPSDRFFAERPEGSVSTLKIQRTQQEDSAVYLCASSPDRLPYEQYFGPGTRLTVT.

The J gene is TRBJ2-7, the V gene TRBV13; the D gene is possibly TRBD2 (5 bases). V was cut by 1 base and J by 4 bases, with 11 bases left in between. Germline V gene sequence: CDR1 PRHDT, CDR2 FYEKMQ (reference sequence). The CDR3 contains 14 residues. The DNA for the CDR3 is TGTGCCAGCAGCTTAGAGCGGACCACATACGAGCAGTACTTC. Its translation is CASSLERTTYEQYF.

The chain recombines TRBV5-4 with TRBJ1-4; TRBD1 aligns across 12 bases. The CDR3 totals 15 residues. CDR1 is SGHNT, CDR2 YYREEE, per germline (reference sequence). V lost 1 base and J lost 6; bases outside the gene matches: 1. The CDR3 region has the DNA TGTGCCAGCAGCTTGCGGGACAGGGGGCATGAAAAACTGTTTTTT. This translates into CASSLRDRGHEKLFF.

V usage is TRBV27 and J usage is TRBJ1-3; D is possibly TRBD1 (6 bases). V was clipped by 4 bases and J by 1 base, with 8 bases between them. Germline assignment: CDR1 MNHEY and CDR2 SMNVEV (reference sequence). This CDR3 is built from 14 residues. Here the CDR3 DNA reads TGTGCCAGCAGTTCCACAGGGTCTGGAAACACCATATATTTT. This encodes CASSSTGSGNTIYF.

This rearrangement joins TRBV6-2 or TRBV6-3 to TRBJ2-7, with 7 bases that match TRBD1. The trim removed 6 bases at V and 3 bases at J, leaving 17 bases unmatched. CDR3 length: 17 residues. Germline V gene sequence: CDR1 MNHEY, CDR2 SVGEGT. CDR3 sequence (DNA): TGTGCCAGCAGCCAAAGGGACGCCGGGACAGCGATCTACGAGCAGTACTTC. It specifies CASSQRDAGTAIYEQYF.